Listed here are 14 T cell receptor beta chains from one sample, sequenced in a study of T-cell reconstitution after alpha-beta-depleted transplantation in children. TCRbeta library construction was performed incorporating unique molecular identifiers. Each CDR3 protein gets one entry after TCRdb re-called the PCR reads with MiXCR. The repertoire includes about 410,000 distinct CDR3 sequences, 20% of them detected once, and 3% to 4.5% sits in the top ten. The sequenced sample was PBMCs from the stem cell graft donor, obtained from the stem cell graft. All receptors come from a human donor who donated a stem cell graft to a child with acute myeloid leukemia.

The sample holds a few counts of this clonotype. V usage is TRBV18 and J usage is TRBJ2-5; possible D gene TRBD2, 6 bases. Germline CDR1 is KGHSH and CDR2 is LQKENI. The CDR3 is 15 residues long. V was pared by 2 bases and J by 1 base, with 11 bases between. CDR3 nucleotide sequence: TGTGCCAGCTCACCATTGGCGGGGCTCCAAGAGACCCAGTACTTC. Translated: CASSPLAGLQETQYF.

The chain links TRBV12-3 or TRBV12-4 to TRBJ2-3, with D perhaps matching TRBD1 (5 bases). The V gene lost 3 bases and the J gene lost 6 bases, with 25 bases spanning the gap. The CDR3 sequence is 18 residues long. CDR3 DNA: TGTGCCAGCAGTTTGGCATTCAATCAAGGGGTGGGCAGCGATACGCAGTATTTT. Translation: CASSLAFNQGVGSDTQYF.

DNA of the CDR3: TGCAGTGCTAGGGACATACCGTACAATGAGCAGTTCTTC. Its protein is CSARDIPYNEQFF. This chain links TRBV20-1 with TRBJ2-1; D is perhaps TRBD1 (5 bases). Germline CDR1 DFQATT, CDR2 SNEGSKA (reference sequence). This CDR3 has 13 amino acids. Deletions cut 3 bases from V and 4 bases from J, with 10 bases between.

In its sample, this clonotype was seen many times. The V gene is TRBV5-1, the J gene TRBJ2-7; 8 nucleotides line up with TRBD1. V lost 4 bases and J lost 5; bases outside the gene matches: 5. There are 13 residues in the CDR3. Germline V gene lookup returns CDR1 SGHRS and CDR2 YFSETQ. The CDR3 DNA reads TGCGCCAGCAGCGAGGACAGGGAGGACGAGCAGTACTTC. Protein product: CASSEDREDEQYF.

Ten or more counts support this clonotype. The chain uses TRBV28 and TRBJ2-1, with D tentatively TRBD1 or TRBD2 (5 bases each). Looked up from germline, CDR1 is MDHEN and CDR2 is SYDVKM. The V gene lost 0 bases and the J gene lost 5 bases, with 14 bases spanning the gap. This CDR3 spans 16 amino acids. The CDR3 DNA is TGTGCCAGCAGTTTATGGACCGGGACCGCGAACAATGAGCAGTTCTTC. As protein: CASSLWTGTANNEQFF.

This clonotype was observed at least ten times. This chain connects TRBV27 to TRBJ2-1, with TRBD2 identical over 12 bases. Looked up from germline, CDR1 is MNHEY and CDR2 is SMNVEV (reference sequence). V dropped 7 bases and J dropped 8; count of bases not matched to a gene: 15. The CDR3 spans 17 residues. Here the CDR3 reads CASTQLLAGGPGDEQFF. DNA of the CDR3: TGTGCCAGCACCCAGTTGCTAGCGGGAGGGCCGGGGGATGAGCAGTTCTTC.

This clonotype was seen repeatedly, ten times or more. The rearrangement joins TRBV6-5 to TRBJ2-7, with 9 bases fitting TRBD1. Germline loops: CDR1 MNHEY, CDR2 SVGAGI. This CDR3 comprises 13 residues. V gave up 5 bases and J gave up 3 bases; unmatched junction bases: 2. The chain's CDR3 is CASSRDRDYEQYF. In nucleotides, the CDR3 is TGTGCCAGCAGTCGGGACAGGGACTACGAGCAGTACTTC.

This clonotype was picked up a small number of times. The J gene is TRBJ2-5, the V gene TRBV11-2; possible D gene TRBD2, 6 bases. Trimming cost V 3 bases and J 5 bases, with 13 bases left between them. The germline CDR1 and CDR2 sequences are SGHAT and FQNNGV. This CDR3 is 14 amino acids long. In nucleotides, the CDR3 is TGTGCCAGCAGCTTGGTACGGGGGTCGGAGACCCAGTACTTC. Encoded protein: CASSLVRGSETQYF.

This clonotype was recorded a few times. V and J are TRBV10-3 and TRBJ1-2, with 9 bases lining up with TRBD1. Per germline, CDR1 ENHRY and CDR2 SYGVKD. This CDR3 has 15 residues. Losses at the gene ends were 0 bases for V and 3 bases for J; bases not matched to a gene: 2. CDR3 in DNA: TGTGCCATCAGTGAGTCGAGGACAGGGGACTATGGCTACACCTTC. It yields the protein CAISESRTGDYGYTF.

The V call is TRBV29-1, the J call TRBJ2-7; maybe TRBD2 (5 bases). Trimming removed 5 bases at V and 1 base at J, with 21 bases between. The CDR3 is made up of 16 amino acids. The germline CDR1 and CDR2 sequences are SQVTM and ANQGSEA. In DNA form, the CDR3 reads TGCAGCGTTTTTTTGCCCCGCGGGCGGTTATCCTACGAGCAGTACTTC. Amino acid sequence: CSVFLPRGRLSYEQYF.

The chain is built from TRBV20-1 and TRBJ2-5; TRBD2 agrees at 10 bases. CDR3 length equals 15 residues. The V and J ends lost 3 bases and 4 bases, in that order; junction bases with no gene match: 8. Germline V gives CDR1 DFQATT, CDR2 SNEGSKA (reference sequence). CDR3 bases: TGCAGTGCTAGTGGCCCTAGCGGGAGACGAGAGACCCAGTACTTC. This gives the protein CSASGPSGRRETQYF.

This clonotype has a handful of counts. Here the CDR3 reads CASSFGTATRTDTQYF. Here the CDR3 DNA reads TGTGCCAGCAGCTTCGGGACAGCGACTCGCACAGATACGCAGTATTTT. V is TRBV7-2 and J is TRBJ2-3; 7 bases map to TRBD1. There are 16 residues in the CDR3. Germline V gene data show CDR1 as SGHTA and CDR2 as FQGNSA. V was pared by 3 bases and J by 1 base, with 7 bases of the junction left unmatched.

The sample holds a few counts of this clonotype. The CDR3 is CSARKTGGQETQYF. In DNA, the CDR3 is TGCAGTGCTAGGAAGACAGGGGGGCAAGAGACCCAGTACTTC. The chain is built from TRBV20-1 and TRBJ2-5; 9 nucleotides match TRBD1. The V and J ends lost 3 bases and 2 bases, in that order; junction bases with no gene match: 4. The CDR3 covers 14 residues. The germline CDR1 and CDR2 sequences are DFQATT and SNEGSKA (reference sequence).

V is TRBV27 and J is TRBJ2-7, with 10 bases lining up with TRBD2. Germline lookup yields CDR1 MNHEY and CDR2 SMNVEV (reference sequence). The CDR3 covers 13 residues. J lost 8 bases, V lost 9 bases, and 10 bases had no gene match. This CDR3 is CASRELAGSKQYF. The CDR3 bases are TGTGCCAGTCGGGAACTAGCGGGATCCAAGCAGTACTTC.